The present T cell receptor (beta chain) was sequenced within a study of neoadjuvant anti-PD-1 for oral cavity cancer. Comments on this clone: Its target is not known.

Findings of the study overall: Treg/Th17 ratio rose with pretreatment blood and fell with post-treatment tumor TCRbeta clonality.

PBMC libraries mostly used 480 ng of input genomic DNA, with six replicates per sample. TCRdb keeps only in-frame clones here, not all; method: immunoSEQ multiplex PCR. This sample carries around 17,000 clones, approximately 64% of them seen once, and the ten largest clones take approximately 2.8%. This CDR3 is 12 amino acids long. V was trimmed by 4 bases and J by 5 bases, leaving 8 bases between them. The germline CDR1 and CDR2 sequences are ENHRY and SYGVKD. The rearrangement links TRBV10-3 to TRBJ2-5; D is perhaps TRBD2 (5 bases). The sample here was PBMCs, taken before nivolumab (anti-PD-1) treatment. The clonotype was recovered from a person between 35 and 79 years old with oral cavity squamous cell carcinoma. The CDR3 nucleotides read TGTGCCATCAGTGGGGAGCGGGAGACCCAGTACTTC. The encoded protein is CAISGERETQYF.